Included here is one TCR beta chain sequence, with context. Its target is unknown. This table comes from immunoSEQ multiplex PCR, and its TCRdb copy is limited to in-frame clones, with some not included. The sample holds under 150,000 clones, 70% to 90% seen once. The sample originates from a study of T cell responses to AZD1222 COVID-19 vaccine. Study information: Pooling covered second doses at about 4 or about 12 weeks.

Study observations and caveats: Mostly white British, mostly female donors; authors suggested clonal diversity may be underestimated. The study reported that nearly half of spike-specific TCRs target unmutated variant regions.

V was trimmed by 0 bases and J by 7 bases, leaving 19 bases between them. Germline CDR1 MRHNA, CDR2 SNTAGT. The length of the CDR3 is 18 residues. Sequencing used peripheral blood, obtained on day 0 of AZD1222 vaccination. The gene calls are TRBV6-4 and TRBJ1-6, with D perhaps matching TRBD1 (5 bases). The source of this sequence is an adult in good health. DNA for the CDR3: TGTGCCAGCAGTGACTCGACCGCGGGGGGGGAATACAATTCACCCCTCCACTTT. It translates to CASSDSTAGGEYNSPLHF.